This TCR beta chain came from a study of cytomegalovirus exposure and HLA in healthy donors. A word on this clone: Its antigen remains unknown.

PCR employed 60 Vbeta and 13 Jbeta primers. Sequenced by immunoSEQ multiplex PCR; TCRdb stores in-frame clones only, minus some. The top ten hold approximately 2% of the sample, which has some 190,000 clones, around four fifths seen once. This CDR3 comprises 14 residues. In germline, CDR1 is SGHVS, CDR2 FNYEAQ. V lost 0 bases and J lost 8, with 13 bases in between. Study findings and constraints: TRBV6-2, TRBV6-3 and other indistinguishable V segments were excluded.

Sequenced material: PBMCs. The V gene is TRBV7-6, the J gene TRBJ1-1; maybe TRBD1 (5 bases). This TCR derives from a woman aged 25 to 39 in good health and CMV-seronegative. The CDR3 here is CASSLASSGGEAFF. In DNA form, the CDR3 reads TGTGCCAGCAGCTTAGCCTCCTCCGGGGGAGAAGCTTTCTTT. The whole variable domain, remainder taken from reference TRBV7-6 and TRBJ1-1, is GAGVSQSPRYKVTKRGQDVALRCDPISGHVSLYWYRQALGQGPEFLTYFNYEAQQDKSGLPNDRFSAERPEGSISTLTIQRTEQRDSAMYRCASSLASSGGEAFFGQGTRLTVV.